This T cell receptor (beta chain) was obtained from a study of control samples from healthy donors and cancer patients. CDR1 and CDR2 (germline): MRHNA, SNTAGT. CDR3 length equals 17 residues. The J segment lost 0 bases and the V segment lost 6 bases, leaving 13 bases of the junction unmatched. Measured with immunoSEQ multiplex PCR; TCRdb has only the in-frame clones, and not every one. The sample includes roughly 100,000 clones, 83% of them seen just once. This clone was counted between two and nine times. The chain has TRBV6-4 and TRBJ1-1; TRBD1 matches at 7 bases. What was sequenced was blood. This TCR came from a woman in her 50s in good health. This chain's CDR3 is CASSKFRDRSLNTEAFF. The CDR3 nucleotides read TGTGCCAGCAGCAAATTTCGGGACAGATCCCTGAACACTGAAGCTTTCTTT.